These 22 T cell receptor beta chains share one sample of origin, sequenced in a study of T cell repertoires in cytomegalovirus infection. TCRdb reanalysed the reads using MiXCR and keeps one entry per CDR3 protein. The sample lists about 130,000 distinct CDR3 sequences, approximately 30% occurring once. No antigens are known for them. Sample: CD8+ T cells from cultured PBMCs, taken from culture after CMV antigen stimulation. Receptors were obtained from a human donor in good health (CMV status not recorded). Some clones in this sample may be carry-over from other donors' samples.

The genes are TRBV7-9 and TRBJ2-5; the D call may be TRBD1 or TRBD2 (6 bases each). Germline-derived CDR1 and CDR2 are SEHNR and FQNEAQ (reference sequence). The ends were cut back, 5 bases at V and 5 bases at J, with 21 bases in the middle. The CDR3 contains 16 residues. Here the CDR3 DNA reads TGTGCCAGCAGCCTCACCAGCGGAGGGGGACTGGAGACCCAGTACTTC. As protein: CASSLTSGGGLETQYF.

The CDR3 DNA reads as TGTGCCACTCAGCCTTTCGGGACCCCCTATTACAATGAGCAGTTCTTC. It yields the protein CATQPFGTPYYNEQFF. The chain employs TRBV7-3 and TRBJ2-1, with D possibly being TRBD1 or TRBD2 (5 bases each). The CDR3 covers 16 residues. Per the germline V gene, CDR1 is SGHTA and CDR2 is FQGTGA. Trimming left V 10 bases short and J 4 bases short, with 23 bases between.

V gene TRBV4-2 combines with J gene TRBJ2-7; 11 bases are a match to TRBD1. This CDR3 region has 16 residues. The J segment lost 7 bases and the V segment lost 0 bases, leaving 8 bases of the junction unmatched. The germline CDR1 and CDR2 sequences are LGHNA and YNFKEQ. CDR3 sequence: CASSQDLGQGVVEQYF. CDR3 coding DNA: TGTGCCAGCAGCCAAGATTTGGGACAGGGGGTTGTGGAGCAGTACTTC.

Turning to this clonotype: Mismatch with germline at one junction end may stem from a read error. The chain links TRBV20-1 to TRBJ1-3; TRBD1 aligns across 7 bases. Germline V gene lookup returns CDR1 DFQATT and CDR2 SNEGSKA (reference sequence). The CDR3 loop spans 15 amino acids. The CDR3 spells CGAVRGRLAGNTIYF. The CDR3 nucleotides are TGCGGTGCTGTAAGGGGGCGGCTTGCGGGAAACACCATATATTTT.

This chain joins TRBV10-3 and TRBJ1-6, with 9 nucleotides matching TRBD1. The ends lost 6 bases at V and 7 bases at J; junction bases unmatched: 1. Germline V gene data show CDR1 as ENHRY and CDR2 as SYGVKD. The CDR3 contains 13 residues. CDR3 sequence: CAIRGTGNSPLHF. CDR3 sequence (DNA): TGTGCCATCAGAGGGACAGGGAATTCACCCCTCCACTTT.

This clonotype occurred a few times. The V and J genes are TRBV5-4 and TRBJ2-1; TRBD2 aligns across 8 bases. The V segment lost 5 bases and the J segment 4 bases; nucleotides outside the gene matches: 5. The germline V gene has CDR1 SGHNT and CDR2 YYREEE (reference sequence). The CDR3 runs to 14 residues. The CDR3: CASSHGGGYNEQFF. The CDR3 bases are TGTGCCAGCAGTCACGGGGGGGGTTACAATGAGCAGTTCTTC.

In this sample, this clonotype turned up a few times. The chain employs TRBV7-2 and TRBJ2-7, with D perhaps TRBD2 (7 bases). The germline CDR1 and CDR2 sequences are SGHTA and FQGNSA. Trimming stripped 2 bases from V and 5 bases from J, with 16 bases between. CDR3 size: 15 residues. The CDR3 reads CASSLMWGGPNEQYF. The CDR3 nucleotides are TGTGCCAGCAGCTTAATGTGGGGGGGCCCGAACGAGCAGTACTTC.

This clonotype has just one count. The genes are TRBV29-1 and TRBJ2-2; 7 bases are a match to TRBD1. Germline V gives CDR1 SQVTM, CDR2 ANQGSEA. This CDR3 contains 15 residues. V lost 2 bases to trimming and J lost 6 bases; unmatched junction nucleotides: 9. The CDR3: CSVELGRGYPGELFF. The CDR3 nucleotides are TGCAGCGTTGAACTCGGCAGGGGGTATCCCGGGGAGCTGTTTTTT.

The chain combines TRBV5-6 with TRBJ2-1; 8 bases match TRBD2. Looked up from germline, CDR1 is SGHDT and CDR2 is YYEEEE. V gave up 0 bases and J gave up 0 bases; unmatched junction bases: 2. The CDR3 is made up of 16 amino acids. The CDR3 region has the DNA TGTGCCAGCAGCTTGGGGGCGGGGGGCTCCTACAATGAGCAGTTCTTC. It encodes CASSLGAGGSYNEQFF. The full variable domain, in which reference TRBV5-6 and TRBJ2-1 provide the parts outside the CDR3, is DAGVTQSPTHLIKTRGQQVTLRCSPKSGHDTVSWYQQALGQGPQFIFQYYEEEERQRGNFPDRFSGHQFPNYSSELNVNALLLGDSALYLCASSLGAGGSYNEQFFGPGTRLTVL.

This clonotype was observed a few times. The V gene is TRBV4-3, the J gene TRBJ1-5; D not certain. V lost 1 base to trimming and J lost 3 bases, with 10 bases between them. This CDR3 spans 15 amino acids. Germline V gives CDR1 LGHNA, CDR2 YSLEER. CDR3 protein: CASSQGVYSNQPQHF. The CDR3 coding sequence is TGCGCCAGCAGCCAAGGGGTTTATTCCAATCAGCCCCAGCATTTT.

The V call is TRBV12-5, the J call TRBJ1-3; TRBD1 might be the D (5 bases). The germline V gene has CDR1 LGHNT and CDR2 FRNRAP. The V end lost 3 bases, the J end lost 1 base, and 16 bases lay between the germline ends. The CDR3 runs to 17 residues. CDR3 residues: CASGFKRTTLSGNTIYF. Written as DNA, the CDR3 is TGTGCTAGTGGTTTCAAAAGGACAACTTTATCTGGAAACACCATATATTTT.

This clonotype was observed at least ten times. This chain connects TRBV7-8 to TRBJ1-1, with D possibly being TRBD1 (6 bases). V was pared by 4 bases and J by 1 base, with 7 bases between. Germline V gives CDR1 SGHVS, CDR2 FQNEAQ. The CDR3 is made up of 13 amino acids. CDR3 residues: CASSSGQNTEAFF. CDR3 coding DNA: TGTGCCAGCAGCTCGGGACAGAACACTGAAGCTTTCTTT.

V gene TRBV12-3 or TRBV12-4 combines with J gene TRBJ2-1; 8 positions match TRBD2. The CDR3 is 14 amino acids. V was pared by 7 bases and J by 6 bases, with 8 bases of the junction left unmatched. As DNA, the CDR3 is TGTGCCAGCAAGTACGGGGGGGGTGGCAATGAGCAGTTCTTC. This encodes CASKYGGGGNEQFF.

The chain has TRBV10-2 and TRBJ1-5, with D hard to call. The germline CDR1 and CDR2 sequences are WSHSY and SAAADI. Trimming stripped 2 bases from V and 2 bases from J, with 13 bases between. This CDR3 region has 16 residues. This chain's CDR3 is CASSEGSPWGNQPQHF. CDR3 in DNA: TGCGCCAGCAGTGAGGGTTCTCCGTGGGGCAATCAGCCCCAGCATTTT.

V usage is TRBV6-1 and J usage is TRBJ2-1; 9 bases match TRBD1. J lost 5 bases, V lost 9 bases, and 14 bases had no gene match. Germline values: CDR1 MNHNS, CDR2 SASEGT. This CDR3 has 16 residues. DNA for the CDR3: TGTGCCAGTAACTATGGACAGGGGTATAGGGACAATGAGCAGTTCTTC. Translating gives CASNYGQGYRDNEQFF.

This clonotype was seen a handful of times. The rearrangement joins TRBV4-1 to TRBJ1-3, with 7 bases that match TRBD1. CDR1 and CDR2 (germline): MGHRA, YSYEKL. The CDR3 sequence is 17 residues long. The V gene end was trimmed by 3 bases and the J gene end by 0 bases; junction bases not matched to a gene: 8. The CDR3 here is CASSHAGTASSGNTIYF. For the CDR3, the DNA is TGCGCCAGCAGCCACGCCGGGACAGCCAGCTCTGGAAACACCATATATTTT.

This clonotype was counted a few times. The chain couples TRBV4-1 to TRBJ2-3; D tentatively fits TRBD1 or TRBD2 (6 bases each). The CDR3 is made up of 16 amino acids. The ends were cut back, 6 bases at V and 1 base at J, with 17 bases in the middle. The germline CDR1 and CDR2 sequences are MGHRA and YSYEKL. CDR3 nucleotide sequence: TGCGCCAGCAGACCGAATCCTCGGGGGCGCACAGATACGCAGTATTTT. This translates into CASRPNPRGRTDTQYF.

The chain combines TRBV6-2 or TRBV6-3 with TRBJ2-1, with no clear D. CDR1 is MNHEY and CDR2 is SVGEGT in the germline V gene. The length of the CDR3 is 13 residues. V lost 3 bases to trimming and J lost 9 bases, with 12 bases between them. For the CDR3, the DNA is TGTGCCAGCAGTTATCGGGCTAAGTTTGAGCAGTTCTTC. This encodes CASSYRAKFEQFF.

This clonotype was picked up a small number of times. The rearrangement joins TRBV12-3 or TRBV12-4 to TRBJ1-1; D remains unclear. The length of the CDR3 is 11 residues. Trimming removed 5 bases at V and 8 bases at J, with 9 bases between. The CDR3 spells CASSPGPEAFF. CDR3 sequence (DNA): TGTGCCAGCAGTCCCGGACCCGAAGCTTTCTTT.

This sequence joins TRBV6-2 or TRBV6-3 and TRBJ1-1; TRBD1 is a possible D gene (5 bases). CDR1 and CDR2 from the germline V gene are MNHEY and SVGEGT. This CDR3 is 13 amino acids long. The V end lost 4 bases, the J end lost 5 bases, and 11 bases lay between the germline ends. DNA of the CDR3: TGTGCCAGCAGTTTCCGCAGGGTAACTGAAGCTTTCTTT. Encoded protein: CASSFRRVTEAFF.

The chain carries TRBV12-5 and TRBJ2-1; no firm D call. The CDR3 covers 15 residues. V gave up 6 bases and J gave up 6 bases, with 18 bases separating them. The V gene's germline CDR1 is LGHNT and CDR2 FRNRAP. The CDR3 coding sequence is TGTGCTAGTGGAATCACGCCCGCGGCCCTCAATGAGCAGTTCTTC. Translated: CASGITPAALNEQFF.

This clonotype was counted at least ten times. J is TRBJ2-7 and V is TRBV7-2, with TRBD1 matching over 7 bases. CDR1 and CDR2 from the germline V gene are SGHTA and FQGNSA. The CDR3 length is 15 residues. V shed 1 base, J shed 2 bases, and the junction held 5 bases outside the gene matches. The CDR3 here is CASSLDWTGAYEQYF. In DNA, the CDR3 is TGTGCCAGCAGCTTAGATTGGACAGGAGCCTACGAGCAGTACTTC.